This T cell receptor beta chain appears in the sequencing data of a study of blood T cell repertoires in COVID-19. Overall study: Sample material is recorded as cDNA or gDNA derived from T cells, B-cell-depleted T cells, or PBMCs.

The repertoire was sequenced with immunoSEQ multiplex PCR; TCRdb's copy has only in-frame clones and lacks some. Of about 170,000 clones listed, about 83% are singletons. CDR3 length: 14 residues. V was pared by 2 bases and J by 4 bases, with 1 base of the junction left unmatched. Per germline, CDR1 SGDLS and CDR2 YYNGEE. The sample consisted of peripheral blood. The receptor's source is a man aged 35 to 55 who had recovered from COVID-19. The chain carries TRBV9 and TRBJ2-2; 8 nucleotides align to TRBD2. CDR3 protein: CASSVTSGTGELFF. In nucleotides, the CDR3 is TGTGCCAGCAGCGTTACTAGCGGCACCGGGGAGCTGTTTTTT.